A selection of T cell receptor beta chains follows, all from one sample in a study of neurological immune-mediated disorders. MiXCR, applied by TCRdb to the 5' RACE reads, yields one record per CDR3 protein. This table has 20,000 or so distinct CDR3 sequences, 13% appearing once. Sequencing was done on a sample of PBMCs. The receptors stem from a woman in her thirties or forties with HTLV-1-associated myelopathy (HAM/TSP). CDR3s include the opening cysteine and the closing phenylalanine or tryptophan. D genes are given only for firm matches. A clone size is listed for some rows: how often the clone was seen (once, few, many), or a class if it is expanded.

v_call	j_call	d_call	clone_size	cdr3_length	cdr3_nt	cdr3_aa
TRBV5-1	TRBJ2-3	.	many	14	TGCGCCAGCAGCTTGGGGACTAGCACAGATACGCAGTATTTT	CASSLGTSTDTQYF
TRBV20-1	TRBJ2-2	.	many	13	TGCAGTGCTGGCCGGGACTTCACCGGGGAGCTGTTTTTT	CSAGRDFTGELFF
TRBV6-6	TRBJ2-3	.	few	14	TGTGCCAGCAGCTATCTATTGGGCACAGATACGCAGTATTTT	CASSYLLGTDTQYF
TRBV5-6	TRBJ1-5	.	.	12	TGTGCCAGCAGCGCAGGGAATCAGACCCAGCATTTT	CASSAGNQTQHF
TRBV7-2	TRBJ2-6	.	medium-sized	13	TGTGCCAGCAGCTTAGGGAATTCCGACGTCCTGACTTTC	CASSLGNSDVLTF
TRBV5-1	TRBJ2-5	TRBD2	many	16	TGCGCCAGCACCCGGGGGGGAGCGGAGGATCAAGAGACCCAGTACTTC	CASTRGGAEDQETQYF
TRBV7-9	TRBJ1-1	TRBD1	.	17	TGTGCCAGCAGCTTAGAAGGGGGACAGCAAACGAACACTGAAGCTTTCTTT	CASSLEGGQQTNTEAFF
TRBV3-1	TRBJ1-4	TRBD1	many	15	TGTGCCAGCAGCCAGCAGGGGGGCCCTAATGAAAAACTGTTTTTT	CASSQQGGPNEKLFF
TRBV10-2	TRBJ2-1	.	many	16	TGCGCCAGCAGTGAAGGAAAGGGGGTGGTCCCGAATGAGCAGTTCTTC	CASSEGKGVVPNEQFF
TRBV20-1	TRBJ1-2	.	many	13	TGCAGTGCTTACCGGACAGAATCTTATGGCTACACCTTC	CSAYRTESYGYTF
TRBV27	TRBJ2-2	.	many	13	TGTGTCAGCAGTGTACAGGGTAACGGGGAGCTGTTTTTT	CVSSVQGNGELFF
TRBV29-1	TRBJ2-2	TRBD1	many	13	TGCAGCGTTAAGGGGGCTAGCACCGGGGAGCTGTTTTTT	CSVKGASTGELFF
TRBV27	TRBJ1-6	.	many	13	TGTGCCAGCAGTAACACCTATAATTCACCCCTCCACTTT	CASSNTYNSPLHF
TRBV11-2	TRBJ1-6	.	.	13	TGTGCCAGCAGCTTACAAAGCGGGTCACCCCTCCACTTT	CASSLQSGSPLHF
TRBV20-1	TRBJ1-2	.	many	12	TGCAGTGCGGACCCGGGAACGCTTGTCTACACCTTC	CSADPGTLVYTF
TRBV10-2	TRBJ2-1	TRBD2	.	14	TGCGCCAGCAGTTCCGGACTAGCGCCCGATGAGCAGTTCTTC	CASSSGLAPDEQFF
TRBV6-6	TRBJ2-3	TRBD1	many	16	TGTGCCAGCAGTCGGGACAGGTATACTAGCACAGATACGCAGTATTTT	CASSRDRYTSTDTQYF
TRBV28	TRBJ1-6	.	many	14	TGTGCCAGCAGACCGGGACAACTAAATTCACCCCTCCACTTT	CASRPGQLNSPLHF
TRBV20-1	TRBJ1-3	.	many	14	TGCAGTGCTAGCAGGGAAAGCTCTGGAAACACCATATATTTT	CSASRESSGNTIYF
TRBV11-2	TRBJ1-2	.	many	15	TGTGCCAGCAGCTTAACCGAGGTTTCTAACTATGGCTACACCTTC	CASSLTEVSNYGYTF
TRBV5-1	TRBJ2-2	TRBD1	many	15	TGCGCCAGCAGCCTCCGGACAGGGGCAACCGGGGAGCTGTTTTTT	CASSLRTGATGELFF